This T cell receptor (beta chain) emerged from a study of cytomegalovirus exposure and HLA in healthy donors. Germline V CDR1 and CDR2: MNHNY, SVGAGI (reference sequence). The CDR3 runs 14 residues. V shed 9 bases and J 7 bases; nucleotides not matched to a gene: 10. Points on this clone: Its target is not known.

Study results and limitations: Versus the approximately 700-donor mean, an Asian-associated ancestry cluster reportedly showed fewer N-insertions in a later analysis.

PCR primers comprised 60 Vbeta and 13 Jbeta primers. Assay: immunoSEQ multiplex PCR; the TCRdb copy retains only in-frame clones and omits some. The sample table includes roughly 60,000 clones. The sample taken for sequencing was PBMCs. This sequence was found in a woman in her late teens or twenties in good health and CMV-seronegative. The V call is TRBV6-6, the J call TRBJ1-5; TRBD1 agrees at 9 bases. The CDR3 bases are TGTGCCAGTGGACAGGGGAACGAAGGACAGCCCCAGCATTTT. It yields the protein CASGQGNEGQPQHF.